This T cell receptor beta chain was captured in a study of T cell changes during pregnancy in multiple sclerosis. The CDR3 totals 13 residues. Sequencing used immunoSEQ multiplex PCR; TCRdb keeps in-frame clones, though not all of them. The table has more than 60,000 clones, about 91% seen once. This clone occurred once. Sequences were derived from peripheral blood, sampled before pregnancy. The chain combines TRBV1 with TRBJ2-7; TRBD2, as called in the table, went unchecked against the DNA. TRBV1 is recorded as a pseudogene. The receptor comes from a female donor with multiple sclerosis, enrolled in a pregnancy study. CDR3 bases: TGCACCAGCAGCCAGGCCGGGGTTCGGGTGCAGTACTTC. Its translation: CTSSQAGVRVQYF.